This T cell receptor (beta chain) was sequenced during a study of CD8+ T cells in alopecia areata. Reverse transcription of extracted RNA yielded cDNA, which provided the sequencing template. Clones were read by immunoSEQ multiplex PCR, and TCRdb kept only the in-frame ones, dropping some. The table has over 110,000 clones, around 49% seen once; the top ten hold roughly 0.9%. Alopecia areata patients had lesional scalp punch biopsies and peripheral blood taken from them. This material consisted of CD4+ T cells sorted from blood, taken at week 0. This TCR was recovered from a human donor with alopecia areata.

The CDR3 region has the DNA TGCGCCAGCAGCCTATCAGTAGCGGGAGGGGTTGAGCAGTTCTTC. Its protein product is CASSLSVAGGVEQFF. This chain uses TRBV4-1 with TRBJ2-1; TRBD2 matches at 11 bases. The CDR3 has 15 residues. J lost 9 bases, V lost 4 bases, and 8 bases had no gene match. Germline CDR1 reads MGHRA; CDR2 reads YSYEKL.